These 8 T cell receptor beta chains originate from one sample sequenced in a study of shared clonotypes between healthy human individuals. Assay: immunoSEQ multiplex PCR; the TCRdb copy retains only in-frame clones and omits some. This table holds roughly 810,000 clones, 96% found once. Positively selected for CCR7, the CD45RO-negative cells used as naive CD8 cells excluded terminally differentiated effector memory CD45RA+ cells. Sequenced: naive CD8+ T cells sorted from blood. The source of these receptors is a man between 25 and 39 years old in good health.

The chain recombines TRBV7-9 with TRBJ2-7, with D possibly TRBD2 on 5 matching bases. The V end was cut by 4 bases, the J end by 4 bases, with 14 bases between. Germline assignment: CDR1 SEHNR and CDR2 FQNEAQ (reference sequence). The CDR3 runs to 14 residues. CDR3 nucleotides: TGTGCCAGCAGCTACCAGGAGCGGCATTACGAGCAGTACTTC. Translated, it gives CASSYQERHYEQYF.

As regards this clone: The sample has other DNA sequences that encode this CDR3 too. The chain is built from TRBV2 and TRBJ2-5, with a weak D call TRBD1 (6 bases). The germline gives CDR1 SNHLY, CDR2 FYNNEI. Trimming removed 6 bases from V and 5 bases from J, with 13 bases in between. The CDR3 is 13 amino acids. This chain's CDR3 is CASSVTGWETQYF. In DNA form, the CDR3 reads TGTGCCAGCAGCGTTACAGGGTGGGAGACCCAGTACTTC. Full variable domain (missing parts from reference TRBV2 and TRBJ2-5): EPEVTQTPSHQVTQMGQEVILRCVPISNHLYFYWYRQILGQKVEFLVSFYNNEISEKSEIFDDQFSVERPDGSNFTLKIRSTKLEDSAMYFCASSVTGWETQYFGPGTRLLVL.

This clone occurred a few times. The rearrangement links TRBV7-9 to TRBJ2-1; D unclear. CDR3 length: 13 residues. Looked up from germline, CDR1 is SEHNR and CDR2 is FQNEAQ (reference sequence). V was trimmed by 2 bases and J by 5 bases, leaving 7 bases between them. This CDR3 reads CASSLSPNNEQFF. CDR3 DNA: TGTGCCAGCAGCTTAAGCCCCAACAATGAGCAGTTCTTC.

The chain is built from TRBV15 and TRBJ2-7; unclear D gene. CDR1 and CDR2 from the germline V gene are LNHNV and YYDKDF (reference sequence). This CDR3 region has 12 residues. The ends were cut back, 6 bases at V and 5 bases at J, with 11 bases in the middle. The CDR3 DNA follows: TGTGCCACCAGTCCACCTCTTGACGAGCAGTACTTC. Protein sequence: CATSPPLDEQYF.

The rearrangement joins TRBV10-1 to TRBJ2-5, with D perhaps matching TRBD1 (5 bases). The germline CDR1 and CDR2 sequences are WNHNN and SYGVQD (reference sequence). This CDR3 has 15 amino acids. Trimming shortened V by 2 bases and J by 3 bases, and 13 bases separated the two germline ends. The CDR3 nucleotides read TGCGCCAGCAGTGAGAGCGAAAGGGGAAAAGAGACCCAGTACTTC. Its translation is CASSESERGKETQYF.

The chain combines TRBV7-9 with TRBJ2-7, with 8 bases identical to TRBD2. Losses at the gene ends were 5 bases for V and 2 bases for J; bases not matched to a gene: 11. The CDR3 consists of 16 residues. Germline V gene lookup returns CDR1 SEHNR and CDR2 FQNEAQ (reference sequence). The CDR3 nucleotides are TGTGCCAGCAGCCATGGTGCGGGGGGCCGGACCTACGAGCAGTACTTC. Protein: CASSHGAGGRTYEQYF.

The chain carries TRBV4-1 and TRBJ2-7; TRBD2 matches at 11 bases. V was pared by 1 base and J by 5 bases, with 4 bases of the junction left unmatched. The CDR3 is made up of 15 amino acids. Germline assignment: CDR1 MGHRA and CDR2 YSYEKL. CDR3 in DNA: TGCGCCAGCAGCCAAGGACTAGCGGGGAGCAACGAGCAGTACTTC. Amino acid sequence: CASSQGLAGSNEQYF.

This sequence joins TRBV6-5 and TRBJ1-5, with D unresolved. CDR1 MNHEY and CDR2 SVGAGI come from the germline V gene. V lost 5 bases, J lost 4 bases, and 9 bases lay in between. The CDR3 extends over 13 amino acids. The CDR3 region is CASSPRINQPQHF. Here the CDR3 DNA reads TGTGCCAGCAGTCCCCGAATAAATCAGCCCCAGCATTTT.